These 22 T cell receptor beta chains were all obtained from the same sample, sequenced in a study of blood T cells in healthy people across ages. Next came a second PCR, run for about 6 to 12 cycles, which used a sample-barcoded 5' primer along with a J-beta primer mix. From the 5' RACE reads, TCRdb called clonotypes with MiXCR, one entry per CDR3 protein. The sample yields fewer than 1,200,000 distinct CDR3 sequences, 25% seen once. Another study also made use of these data, one on T cells of mothers and their children.

The specimen sequenced was blood. The source of these receptors is a girl aged 2 to 9 in good health.

This clonotype was observed a handful of times. V and J are TRBV20-1 and TRBJ2-2, with D tentatively TRBD2 (5 bases). The CDR3 contains 13 residues. CDR1 is DFQATT and CDR2 is SNEGSKA in the germline V gene (reference sequence). Trimming took off 6 bases at V and 6 bases at J, with 14 bases between the two ends. CDR3 coding DNA: TGCAGTGCCAACCTTGGTAGCGCCGGGGAGCTGTTTTTT. Translating gives CSANLGSAGELFF.

The chain joins TRBV4-2 to TRBJ2-7, with 10 nucleotides matching TRBD2. With V trimmed by 2 bases and J by 4 bases, 23 bases remained unmatched. Germline V gene data show CDR1 as LGHNA and CDR2 as YNFKEQ. There are 21 residues in the CDR3. The CDR3 DNA is TGTGCCAGCAGCCAAAGAGAGCAGGGGGCGTCGCTAGCGGGAGATAGGTACGAGCAGTACTTC. Amino acid sequence: CASSQREQGASLAGDRYEQYF.

This clonotype came up a few times. V and J are TRBV7-9 and TRBJ2-6; maybe TRBD2 (7 bases). CDR1 is SEHNR, CDR2 FQNEAQ, per germline (reference sequence). The CDR3 is 16 residues long. V lost 3 bases, J lost 2 bases, and 11 bases lay in between. The CDR3 loop reads CASSLPGGTGANVLTF. In DNA form, the CDR3 reads TGTGCCAGCAGCTTGCCGGGGGGCACTGGGGCCAACGTCCTGACTTTC.

The chain carries TRBV7-8 and TRBJ2-5; D unresolved. Germline V gene data show CDR1 as SGHVS and CDR2 as FQNEAQ. The CDR3 totals 14 residues. Deletions cut 1 base from V and 5 bases from J, with 11 bases between. The CDR3 nucleotides are TGTGCCAGCAGCTTAGACGAACTCCAGGAGACCCAGTACTTC. Translating gives CASSLDELQETQYF.

This rearrangement joins TRBV20-1 to TRBJ2-4, with D possibly TRBD2 on 5 matching bases. The CDR3 spans 14 residues. Germline CDR1 is DFQATT and CDR2 is SNEGSKA (reference sequence). V was clipped by 3 bases and J by 6 bases, with 15 bases between them. CDR3 sequence: CSARGAGNGNIQYF. CDR3 DNA: TGCAGTGCTAGGGGCGCCGGGAATGGAAACATTCAGTACTTC.

In this sample, this clonotype turned up a few times. Relative to the germline gene, one junction end is altered; a read error may explain this. V and J are TRBV4-3 and TRBJ2-3; 8 positions match TRBD2. The CDR3 has 17 amino acids. The germline gives CDR1 LGHNA, CDR2 YSLEER. CDR3 nucleotide sequence: TGCGCCAGCAGCCCTGAACTTCGGGGGGGCAACAAAGATACGCGGTATTTT. This encodes CASSPELRGGNKDTRYF.

The chain combines TRBV20-1 with TRBJ2-7, with TRBD1 matching 7 bases. V lost 4 bases and J lost 2; bases outside the gene matches: 2. The CDR3 length is 12 residues. Germline values: CDR1 DFQATT, CDR2 SNEGSKA (reference sequence). CDR3 amino acids: CSAMGQTYEQYF. The CDR3, as DNA: TGCAGTGCTATGGGACAGACCTACGAGCAGTACTTC.

The rearrangement uses TRBV7-9 and TRBJ2-2; a possible D gene is TRBD2 (5 bases). The CDR3 totals 12 residues. Looked up from germline, CDR1 is SEHNR and CDR2 is FQNEAQ (reference sequence). V lost 8 bases, J lost 3 bases, and 7 bases lay in between. The CDR3 reads CASLRDTGELFF. CDR3 in DNA: TGTGCCAGCCTGCGGGACACCGGGGAGCTGTTTTTT.

The chain links TRBV4-3 to TRBJ1-2; 9 bases map to TRBD1. Germline loops: CDR1 LGHNA, CDR2 YSLEER. This CDR3 region has 16 residues. The V gene end was trimmed by 1 base and the J gene end by 6 bases; junction bases not matched to a gene: 9. The CDR3 loop is CASSQVVRDRANGYTF. For the CDR3, the DNA is TGCGCCAGCAGCCAAGTGGTCCGGGACAGGGCTAATGGCTACACCTTC.

The chain carries TRBV28 and TRBJ2-7, with 7 bases aligning to TRBD1. Trimming at V came to 4 bases and at J to 7 bases, leaving 7 bases not matched to a gene. The CDR3 extends over 13 amino acids. Germline CDR1 is MDHEN and CDR2 is SYDVKM. Here the CDR3 DNA reads TGTGCCAGCAGTTCCTCGACAGGGCTTGAGCAGTACTTC. It encodes CASSSSTGLEQYF.

V usage is TRBV20-1 and J usage is TRBJ2-1, with 7 bases identical to TRBD2. Trimming took 0 bases from V and 8 from J; bases not matched to a gene: 13. Germline lookup yields CDR1 DFQATT and CDR2 SNEGSKA (reference sequence). This CDR3 spans 16 amino acids. The DNA of the CDR3 is TGCAGTGCTAGAGATATTGTGGCGGGGGTGGTTCATGAGCAGTTCTTC. Translation: CSARDIVAGVVHEQFF.

The V and J genes are TRBV6-1 and TRBJ2-7, with a tentative D call TRBD2 (5 bases). The CDR3 contains 16 residues. V was trimmed by 0 bases and J by 0 bases, leaving 12 bases between them. CDR1 is MNHNS and CDR2 is SASEGT in the germline V gene. CDR3 residues: CASSEARYGSSYEQYF. For the CDR3, the DNA is TGTGCCAGCAGTGAAGCGCGGTATGGGAGCTCCTACGAGCAGTACTTC.

The chain joins TRBV7-9 to TRBJ1-2; 8 bases are shared with TRBD1. This CDR3 is 15 amino acids long. The V segment lost 4 bases and the J segment 4 bases; nucleotides outside the gene matches: 8. The germline gives CDR1 SEHNR, CDR2 FQNEAQ (reference sequence). CDR3 bases: TGTGCCAGCAGCTACGAAAACAGGGGGGCCTATGGCTACACCTTC. Its translation: CASSYENRGAYGYTF.

The chain employs TRBV2 and TRBJ2-1; perhaps D is TRBD1 or TRBD2 (5 bases each). Germline values: CDR1 SNHLY, CDR2 FYNNEI. The germline V and J ends were trimmed by 6 bases and 12 bases, with 18 bases remaining between them. CDR3 length: 13 amino acids. CDR3 sequence (DNA): TGTGCCAGCAGCGTCGCCCGCGAGGGGAGGCAGTTCTTC. Amino acid sequence: CASSVAREGRQFF.

Concerning this clonotype: A clone one base away is much larger, so this may be a read error. This chain connects TRBV4-3 to TRBJ2-1; D not resolved. This CDR3 is built from 15 residues. The germline V gene has CDR1 LGHNA and CDR2 YSLEER. The CDR3 DNA reads as TGCGCCGGCAGCCAAGTCTCCGGATCCTACAATGAGCAGTTCTTC. Translated: CAGSQVSGSYNEQFF.

This clonotype has just a few counts. V gene TRBV7-8 combines with J gene TRBJ2-1; tentative D call: TRBD2 (6 bases). The V gene's germline CDR1 is SGHVS and CDR2 FQNEAQ. Trimming stripped 5 bases from V and 2 bases from J, with 16 bases between. The CDR3 is made up of 16 amino acids. As DNA, the CDR3 is TGTGCCAGCAGCCTACGGGAGTTAGCGGCCTACAATGAGCAGTTCTTC. It translates to CASSLRELAAYNEQFF.

This clonotype was detected a few times. The chain uses TRBV3-1 and TRBJ1-2; no definite D call. The CDR3 is 15 residues long. In germline, CDR1 is LGHDT, CDR2 YNNKEL (reference sequence). V was shortened by 1 base and J by 4 bases, with 13 bases between the two germline ends. CDR3 coding DNA: TGTGCCAGCAGCCAAGCGGGGAACTTGCTCTATGGCTACACCTTC. Its translation is CASSQAGNLLYGYTF.

The rearrangement joins TRBV2 to TRBJ2-3, with D hard to call. Germline lookup yields CDR1 SNHLY and CDR2 FYNNEI. V lost 2 bases and J 4 bases, leaving 13 bases between the germline ends. This CDR3 is built from 15 residues. In DNA form, the CDR3 reads TGTGCCAGCAGTGAACGCACTCCCCTTGCAGATACGCAGTATTTT. Amino acids: CASSERTPLADTQYF.

The V and J genes are TRBV5-1 and TRBJ2-3; D assignment may be TRBD1 or TRBD2 (5 bases each). V gave up 4 bases and J gave up 2 bases, with 17 bases separating them. Germline V gives CDR1 SGHRS, CDR2 YFSETQ. This CDR3 comprises 16 residues. CDR3 DNA sequence: TGCGCCAGCAGCATCTCCGGGACCCAGGCCACAGATACGCAGTATTTT. It is translated as CASSISGTQATDTQYF.

This rearrangement joins TRBV20-1 to TRBJ2-1; 8 nucleotides match TRBD2. Losses at the gene ends were 3 bases for V and 3 bases for J; bases not matched to a gene: 1. The CDR3 extends over 13 amino acids. CDR1 and CDR2 from the germline V gene are DFQATT and SNEGSKA (reference sequence). The CDR3 region has the DNA TGCAGTGCTAGGACTAGCGACTACAATGAGCAGTTCTTC. The encoded protein is CSARTSDYNEQFF.

Here the CDR3 reads CASSVYGAGGTYEQYF. CDR3 nucleotides: TGTGCCAGCAGCGTCTATGGAGCGGGGGGTACCTACGAGCAGTACTTC. The V call is TRBV9, the J call TRBJ2-7, with 9 bases identical to TRBD2. CDR3 length equals 16 residues. CDR1 and CDR2 from the germline V gene are SGDLS and YYNGEE. Unmatched junction bases numbered 8, after V lost 2 bases and J lost 2 bases.

The J gene is TRBJ2-5, the V gene TRBV5-1, with D possibly TRBD1 on 6 matching bases. The last part of the DNA fits TRBJ2-7 better; the J call may be wrong. This CDR3 contains 13 residues. The germline V gene encodes CDR1 SGHRS and CDR2 YFSETQ. DNA of the CDR3: TGCGCCAGCAGCTTGTGGGGGCAGACCGAGCAGTACTTC. Its translation is CASSLWGQTEQYF.